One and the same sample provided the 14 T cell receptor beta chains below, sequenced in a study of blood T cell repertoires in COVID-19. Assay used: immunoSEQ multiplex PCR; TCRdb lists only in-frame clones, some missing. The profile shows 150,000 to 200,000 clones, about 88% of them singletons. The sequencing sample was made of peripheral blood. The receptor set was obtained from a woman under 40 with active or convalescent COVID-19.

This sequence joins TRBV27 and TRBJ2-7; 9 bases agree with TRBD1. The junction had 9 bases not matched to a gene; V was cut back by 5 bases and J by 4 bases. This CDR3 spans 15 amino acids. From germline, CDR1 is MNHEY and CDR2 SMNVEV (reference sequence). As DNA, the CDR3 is TGTGCCAGCAGTACCCGTCCGGGACAGGGTTACGAGCAGTACTTC. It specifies CASSTRPGQGYEQYF.

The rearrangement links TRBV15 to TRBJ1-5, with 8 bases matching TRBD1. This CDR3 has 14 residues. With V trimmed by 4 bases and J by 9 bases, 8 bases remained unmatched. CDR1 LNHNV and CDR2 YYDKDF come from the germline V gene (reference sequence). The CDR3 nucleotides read TGTGCCACCAGCACTACAGGGGGGATGGGGCCCCAGCATTTT. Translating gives CATSTTGGMGPQHF.

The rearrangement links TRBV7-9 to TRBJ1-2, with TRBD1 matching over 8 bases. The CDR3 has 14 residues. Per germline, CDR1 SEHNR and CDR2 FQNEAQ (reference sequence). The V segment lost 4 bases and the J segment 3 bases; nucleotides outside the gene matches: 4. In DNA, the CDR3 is TGTGCCAGCAGCTCGACGACAGGGGACTATGGCTACACCTTC. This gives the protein CASSSTTGDYGYTF.

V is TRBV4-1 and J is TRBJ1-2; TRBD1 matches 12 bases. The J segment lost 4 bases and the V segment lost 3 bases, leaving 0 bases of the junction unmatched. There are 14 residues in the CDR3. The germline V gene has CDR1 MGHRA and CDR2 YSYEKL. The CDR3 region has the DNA TGCGCCAGCAGCCAGGGACAGGGGGCCTATGGCTACACCTTC. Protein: CASSQGQGAYGYTF.

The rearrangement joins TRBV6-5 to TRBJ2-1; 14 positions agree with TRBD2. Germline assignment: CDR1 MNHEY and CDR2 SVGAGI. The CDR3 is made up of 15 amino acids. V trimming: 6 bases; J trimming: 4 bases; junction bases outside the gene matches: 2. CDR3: CASSWTSGGYNEQFF. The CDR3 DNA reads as TGTGCCAGCAGCTGGACTAGCGGGGGGTACAATGAGCAGTTCTTC.

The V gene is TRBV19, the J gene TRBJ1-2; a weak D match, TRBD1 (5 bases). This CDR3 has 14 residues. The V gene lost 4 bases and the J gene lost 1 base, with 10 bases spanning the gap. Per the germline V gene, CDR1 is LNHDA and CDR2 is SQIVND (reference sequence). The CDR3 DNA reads TGTGCCAGTAGTACACAACAGGTTAACTATGGCTACACCTTC. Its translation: CASSTQQVNYGYTF.

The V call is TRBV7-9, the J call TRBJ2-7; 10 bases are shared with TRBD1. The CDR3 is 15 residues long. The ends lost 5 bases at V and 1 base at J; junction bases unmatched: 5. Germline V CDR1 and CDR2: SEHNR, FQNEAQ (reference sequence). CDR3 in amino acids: CASSGEDRGSYEQYF. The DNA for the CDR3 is TGTGCCAGCAGCGGAGAGGACAGGGGGTCCTACGAGCAGTACTTC.

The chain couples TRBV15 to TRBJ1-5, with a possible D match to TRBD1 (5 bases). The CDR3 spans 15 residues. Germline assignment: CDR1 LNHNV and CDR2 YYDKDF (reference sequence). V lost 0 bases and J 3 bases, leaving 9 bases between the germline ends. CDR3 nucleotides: TGTGCCACCAGCAGAGAGCGGGGGACCAATCAGCCCCAGCATTTT. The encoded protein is CATSRERGTNQPQHF. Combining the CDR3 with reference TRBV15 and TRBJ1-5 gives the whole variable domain DAMVIQNPRYQVTQFGKPVTLSCSQTLNHNVMYWYQQKSSQAPKLLFHYYDKDFNNEADTPDNFQSRRPNTSFCFLDIRSPGLGDTAMYLCATSRERGTNQPQHFGDGTRLSIL.

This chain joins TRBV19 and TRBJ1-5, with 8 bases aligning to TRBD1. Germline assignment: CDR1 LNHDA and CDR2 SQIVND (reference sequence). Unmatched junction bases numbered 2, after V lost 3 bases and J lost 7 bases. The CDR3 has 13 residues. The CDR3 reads CASSMDREQPQHF. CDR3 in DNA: TGTGCCAGTAGTATGGACAGGGAGCAGCCCCAGCATTTT.

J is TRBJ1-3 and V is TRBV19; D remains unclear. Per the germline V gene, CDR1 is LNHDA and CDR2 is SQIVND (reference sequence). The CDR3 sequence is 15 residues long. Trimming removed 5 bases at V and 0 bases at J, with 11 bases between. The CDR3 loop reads CASSFSISSGNTIYF. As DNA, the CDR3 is TGTGCCAGTAGTTTCAGTATATCCTCTGGAAACACCATATATTTT.

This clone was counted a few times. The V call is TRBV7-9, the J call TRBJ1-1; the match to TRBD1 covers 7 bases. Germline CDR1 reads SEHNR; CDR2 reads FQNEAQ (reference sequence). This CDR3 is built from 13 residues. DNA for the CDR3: TGTGCAGCCGCCGACAGGGCGAACACTGAAGCTTTCTTT. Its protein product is CAAADRANTEAFF.

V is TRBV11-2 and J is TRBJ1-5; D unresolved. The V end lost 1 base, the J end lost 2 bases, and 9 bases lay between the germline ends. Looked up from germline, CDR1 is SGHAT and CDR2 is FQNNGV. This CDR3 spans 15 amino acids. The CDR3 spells CASSLGAFGNQPQHF. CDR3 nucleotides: TGTGCCAGCAGCTTAGGAGCGTTCGGCAATCAGCCCCAGCATTTT.

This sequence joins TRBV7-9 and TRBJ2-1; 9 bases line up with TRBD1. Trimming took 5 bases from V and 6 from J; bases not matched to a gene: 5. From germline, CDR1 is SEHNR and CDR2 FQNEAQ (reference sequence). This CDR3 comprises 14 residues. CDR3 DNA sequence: TGTGCCAGCAGCCAGGGACAGGGAAGCAATGAGCAGTTCTTC. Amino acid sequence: CASSQGQGSNEQFF.

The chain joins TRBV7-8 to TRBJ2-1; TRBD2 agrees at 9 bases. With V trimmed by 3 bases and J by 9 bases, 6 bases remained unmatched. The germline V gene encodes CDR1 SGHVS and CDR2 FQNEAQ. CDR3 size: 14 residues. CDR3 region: CASSFLRGGTEQFF. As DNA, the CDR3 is TGTGCCAGCAGCTTTCTGCGGGGGGGCACTGAGCAGTTCTTC. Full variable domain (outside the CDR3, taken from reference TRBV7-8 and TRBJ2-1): GAGVSQSPRYKVAKRGQDVALRCDPISGHVSLFWYQQALGQGPEFLTYFQNEAQLDKSGLPSDRFFAERPEGSVSTLKIQRTQQEDSAVYLCASSFLRGGTEQFFGPGTRLTVL.